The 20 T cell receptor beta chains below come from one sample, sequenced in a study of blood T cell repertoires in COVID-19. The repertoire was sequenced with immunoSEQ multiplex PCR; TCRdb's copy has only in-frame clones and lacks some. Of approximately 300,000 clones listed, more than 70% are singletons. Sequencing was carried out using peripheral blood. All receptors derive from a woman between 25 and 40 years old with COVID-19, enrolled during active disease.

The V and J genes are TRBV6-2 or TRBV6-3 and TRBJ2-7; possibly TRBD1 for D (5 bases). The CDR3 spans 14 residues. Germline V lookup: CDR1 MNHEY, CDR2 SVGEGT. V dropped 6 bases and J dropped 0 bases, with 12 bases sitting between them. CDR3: CASSPRQSSYEQYF. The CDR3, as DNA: TGTGCCAGCAGCCCCAGACAGAGCTCCTACGAGCAGTACTTC.

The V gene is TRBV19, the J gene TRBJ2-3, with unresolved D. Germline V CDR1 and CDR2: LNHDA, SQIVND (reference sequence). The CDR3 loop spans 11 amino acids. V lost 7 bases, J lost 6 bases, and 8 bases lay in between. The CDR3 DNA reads TGTGCCAGTAAAGCGTCGGATACGCAGTATTTT. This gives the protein CASKASDTQYF.

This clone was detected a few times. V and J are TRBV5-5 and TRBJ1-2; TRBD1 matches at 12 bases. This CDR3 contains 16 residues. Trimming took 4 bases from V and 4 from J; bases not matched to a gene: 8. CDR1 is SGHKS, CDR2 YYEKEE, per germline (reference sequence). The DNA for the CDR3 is TGTGCCAGCAGCCCGGGACAGGGGGCGCTTGGCTATGGCTACACCTTC. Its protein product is CASSPGQGALGYGYTF.

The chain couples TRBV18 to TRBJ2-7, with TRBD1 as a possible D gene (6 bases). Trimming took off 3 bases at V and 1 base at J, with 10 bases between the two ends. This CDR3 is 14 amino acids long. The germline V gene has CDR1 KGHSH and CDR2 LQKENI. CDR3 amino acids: CASSPGAVSYEQYF. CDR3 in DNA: TGTGCCAGCTCACCGGGGGCAGTTTCCTACGAGCAGTACTTC.

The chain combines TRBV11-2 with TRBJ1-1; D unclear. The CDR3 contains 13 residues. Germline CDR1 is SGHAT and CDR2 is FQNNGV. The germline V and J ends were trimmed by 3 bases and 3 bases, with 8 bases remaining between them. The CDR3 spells CASSFKRDTEAFF. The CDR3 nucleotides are TGTGCCAGCAGCTTTAAAAGAGACACTGAAGCTTTCTTT.

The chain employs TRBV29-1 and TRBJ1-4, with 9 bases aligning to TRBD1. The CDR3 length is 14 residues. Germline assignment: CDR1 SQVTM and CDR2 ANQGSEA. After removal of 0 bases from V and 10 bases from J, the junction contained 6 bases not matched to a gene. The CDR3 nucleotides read TGCAGCGTTGAAGATCGTGAGACAGGGGGAAAACTGTTTTTT. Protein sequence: CSVEDRETGGKLFF. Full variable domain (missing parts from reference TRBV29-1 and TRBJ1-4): SAVISQKPSRDICQRGTSLTIQCQVDSQVTMMFWYRQQPGQSLTLIATANQGSEATYESGFVIDKFPISRPNLTFSTLTVSNMSPEDSSIYLCSVEDRETGGKLFFGSGTQLSVL.

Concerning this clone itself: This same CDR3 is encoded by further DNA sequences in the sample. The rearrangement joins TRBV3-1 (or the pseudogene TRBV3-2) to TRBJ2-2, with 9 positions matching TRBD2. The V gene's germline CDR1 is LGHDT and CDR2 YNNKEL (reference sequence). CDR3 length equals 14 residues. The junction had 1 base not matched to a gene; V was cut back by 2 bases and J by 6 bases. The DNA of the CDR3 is TGTGCCAGCAGCCAATTAGCGGGAGCCGGGGAGCTGTTTTTT. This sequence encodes CASSQLAGAGELFF.

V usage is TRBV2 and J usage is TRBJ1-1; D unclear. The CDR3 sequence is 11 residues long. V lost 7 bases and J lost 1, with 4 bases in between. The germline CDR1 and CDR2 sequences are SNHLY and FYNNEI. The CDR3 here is CASTGNTEAFF. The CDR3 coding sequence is TGTGCCAGCACAGGGAACACTGAAGCTTTCTTT.

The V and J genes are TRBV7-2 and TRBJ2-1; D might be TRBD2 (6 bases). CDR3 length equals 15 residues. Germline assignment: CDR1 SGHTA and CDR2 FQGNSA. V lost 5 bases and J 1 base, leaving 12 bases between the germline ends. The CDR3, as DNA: TGTGCCAGCAGCCTTCCCGGGACTTCCTACAATGAGCAGTTCTTC. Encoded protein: CASSLPGTSYNEQFF.

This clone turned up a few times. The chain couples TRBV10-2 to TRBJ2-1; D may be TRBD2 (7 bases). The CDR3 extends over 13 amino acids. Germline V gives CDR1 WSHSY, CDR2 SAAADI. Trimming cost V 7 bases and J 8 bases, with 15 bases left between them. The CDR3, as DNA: TGCGCCAGCACCAGAGGGGGGGAGGATGAGCAGTTCTTC. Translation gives CASTRGGEDEQFF.

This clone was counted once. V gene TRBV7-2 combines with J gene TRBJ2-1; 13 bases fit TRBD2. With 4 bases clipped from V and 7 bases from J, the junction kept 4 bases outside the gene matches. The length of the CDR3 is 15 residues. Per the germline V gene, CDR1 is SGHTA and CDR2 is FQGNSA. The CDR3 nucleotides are TGTGCCAGCAGCTCCGCGGGACTAGCGGGAAATGAGCAGTTCTTC. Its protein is CASSSAGLAGNEQFF.

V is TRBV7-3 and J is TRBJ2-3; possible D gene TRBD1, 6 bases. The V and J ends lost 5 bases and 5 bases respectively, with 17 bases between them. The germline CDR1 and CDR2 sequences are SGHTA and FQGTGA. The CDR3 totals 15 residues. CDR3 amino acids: CASSRRGQKEDTQYF. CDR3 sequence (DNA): TGTGCCAGCAGCCGCCGGGGACAAAAGGAAGATACGCAGTATTTT.

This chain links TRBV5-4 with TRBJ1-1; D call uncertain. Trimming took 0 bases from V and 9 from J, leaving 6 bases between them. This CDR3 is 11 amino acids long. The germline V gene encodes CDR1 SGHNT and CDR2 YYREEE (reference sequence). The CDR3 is CASSLDSKAFF. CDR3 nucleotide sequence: TGTGCCAGCAGCTTGGACTCGAAAGCTTTCTTT.

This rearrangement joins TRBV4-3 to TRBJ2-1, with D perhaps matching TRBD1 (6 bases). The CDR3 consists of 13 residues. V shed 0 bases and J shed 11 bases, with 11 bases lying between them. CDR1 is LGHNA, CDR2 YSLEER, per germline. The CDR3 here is CASSQDGWGQQFF. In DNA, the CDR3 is TGCGCCAGCAGCCAAGACGGGTGGGGGCAGCAGTTCTTC.

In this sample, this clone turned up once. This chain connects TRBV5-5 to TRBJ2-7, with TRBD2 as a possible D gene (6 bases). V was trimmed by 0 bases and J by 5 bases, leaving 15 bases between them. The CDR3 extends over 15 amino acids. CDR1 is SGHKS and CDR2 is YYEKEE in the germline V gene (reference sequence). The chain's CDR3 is CASSLAETSRNEQYF. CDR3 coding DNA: TGTGCCAGCAGCTTGGCCGAGACTAGTCGGAACGAGCAGTACTTC.

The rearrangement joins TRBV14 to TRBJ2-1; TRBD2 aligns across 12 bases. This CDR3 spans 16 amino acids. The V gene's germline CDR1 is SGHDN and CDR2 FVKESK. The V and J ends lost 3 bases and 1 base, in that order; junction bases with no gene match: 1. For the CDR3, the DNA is TGTGCCAGCAGCCAGACTAGCGGGAGTTCCTACAATGAGCAGTTCTTC. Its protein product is CASSQTSGSSYNEQFF.

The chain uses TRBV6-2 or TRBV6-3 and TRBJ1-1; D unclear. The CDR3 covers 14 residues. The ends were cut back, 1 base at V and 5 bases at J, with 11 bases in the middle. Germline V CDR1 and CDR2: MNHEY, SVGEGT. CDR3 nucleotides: TGTGCCAGCAGTTACTATGGGCGCCGGACTGAAGCTTTCTTT. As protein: CASSYYGRRTEAFF.

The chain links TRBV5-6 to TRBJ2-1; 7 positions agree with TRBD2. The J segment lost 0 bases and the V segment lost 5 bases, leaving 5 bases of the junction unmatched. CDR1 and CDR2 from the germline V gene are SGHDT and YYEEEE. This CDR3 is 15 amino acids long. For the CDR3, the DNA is TGTGCCAGCAGTGTAGGCGGGAGCTCCTACAATGAGCAGTTCTTC. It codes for CASSVGGSSYNEQFF.

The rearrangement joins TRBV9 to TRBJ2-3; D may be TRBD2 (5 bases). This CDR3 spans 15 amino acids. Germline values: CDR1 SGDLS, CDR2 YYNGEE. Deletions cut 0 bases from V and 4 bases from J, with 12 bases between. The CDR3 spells CASSVEFSVADTQYF. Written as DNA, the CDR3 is TGTGCCAGCAGCGTAGAATTTAGCGTTGCAGATACGCAGTATTTT.

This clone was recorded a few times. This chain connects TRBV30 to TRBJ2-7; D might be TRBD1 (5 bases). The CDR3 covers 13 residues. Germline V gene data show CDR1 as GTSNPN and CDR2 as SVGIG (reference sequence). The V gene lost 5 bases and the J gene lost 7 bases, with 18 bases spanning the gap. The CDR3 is CAWGRQGLGEQYF. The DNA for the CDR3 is TGTGCCTGGGGGCGGCAGGGATTGGGGGAGCAGTACTTC.